The rows below give T cell receptor beta chains drawn from one sample of a study of blood T cell repertoires in COVID-19. The table came from immunoSEQ multiplex PCR; TCRdb's copy has only in-frame clones and leaves some out. The sample includes about 240,000 clones, approximately 90% of them seen just once. The sequenced material came from peripheral blood. The receptors were sampled from a man aged 55-75 years who had recovered from COVID-19. Each CDR3 is given with its conserved first and last residue.

V gene: TRBV27; J gene: TRBJ1-6; CDR3 protein: CASRERQGRSPLHF
V gene: TRBV29-1; J gene: TRBJ1-4; CDR3 protein: CSVGGTGGEKLFF
V gene: TRBV15; J gene: TRBJ2-4; CDR3 protein: CATSSNRVLTEAKNIQYF
V gene: TRBV5-1; J gene: TRBJ1-1; CDR3 protein: CASKGATEAFF
V gene: TRBV3-1/TRBV3-2; J gene: TRBJ2-1; CDR3 protein: CASSPYQGEQFF
V gene: TRBV18; J gene: TRBJ1-1; CDR3 protein: CASSYGTGKVTEAFF
V gene: TRBV6-2/TRBV6-3; J gene: TRBJ1-2; CDR3 protein: CASSYAGSGYGYTF
V gene: TRBV12-3/TRBV12-4; J gene: TRBJ2-1; CDR3 protein: CASSLEPLKQFF
V gene: TRBV6-5; J gene: TRBJ1-5; CDR3 protein: CASSNPGGNQPQHF
V gene: TRBV19; J gene: TRBJ1-5; CDR3 protein: CASQRGNQPQHF
V gene: TRBV19; J gene: TRBJ2-3; CDR3 protein: CASSSRTGMADTQYF
V gene: TRBV2; J gene: TRBJ1-2; CDR3 protein: CASNSGQSNYGYTF